This T cell receptor (beta chain) originates from a study of T-cell memory formation after mild COVID-19 (dated by TCRdb to the early 2020s). Background on the whole study: Most TCR sequence clusters were specific to one of the two donors. Two young, previously healthy adult volunteers made up the cohort, one male and one female. In a couple of donors, T-cell clones that expanded and contracted after mild COVID-19 were tracked by sequencing TCRalpha and TCRbeta repertoires over time.

This clonotype was seen a few times. Its antigen is still unknown. Qualities for individual bases were not recorded, and no much larger clone is one base off. The run used an Illumina NovaSeq 6000. Using 5'RACE with constant-segment primers, TCRalpha and TCRbeta cDNA libraries were constructed, with sample barcodes and unique molecular identifiers added in the process. RNA was extracted from every sample with Trizol reagent. Libraries were amplified in two PCR steps, with a second sample barcode and Illumina TruSeq adapters added in the second step. The libraries were sequenced on an Illumina NovaSeq using 2 x 150 bp paired-end reads. As for the original processing: The reads were demultiplexed and collapsed into UMI-guided consensus sequences using migec v1.2.7. Using mixcr v2.1.11, UMI consensuses were aligned to TRA and TRB V and J templates and then assembled into clonotypes. Clonotypes were classified as expanded or contracted when called significant by both edgeR and NoisET, with noise models trained on biological replicates. edgeR calls used a false discovery rate-adjusted p below 0.01 and a log2 fold-change threshold of 1. As an exploratory analysis of dynamics, max-normalized trajectories of the 1000 most abundant clonotypes were examined with PCA combined with hierarchical clustering. The CD4 or CD8 phenotype of responding clones was assigned using the separately sequenced CD4+ and CD8+ repertoires. TCRdb ran its own pipeline on the public reads, namely fastp trimming at Q25 and MiXCR clone calling, and kept in-frame beta chains. For every CDR3 protein sequence, its rows merge into one entry that carries the most common genes and DNA. It is TCRdb's table, rather than the study itself, that gives the V and J calls and clone size. Recorded for this sample are fewer than 500,000 distinct CDR3 sequences; approximately 25% of them occurred a single time. Together, the top ten hold under 15% of the sample.

PBMCs were isolated by Ficoll-Paque density gradient centrifugation. The CDR3 goes from the cysteine to the phenylalanine over 13 residues. Just CDR3 DNA is preserved here, 39 bases in frame from base 1. Trimming at the junction amounts to 2 bases on V and 7 bases on J, and the germline ends lie 12 bases apart. Per the germline V gene, SGHRS is the CDR1 and YFSETQ is the CDR2. Summary of the overall study and its limitations: The detection of some responding clones in pre-infection memory suggests that pre-existing cross-reactive memory T cells joined the SARS-CoV-2 response. Contracting CD4+ clones appeared mostly in the CM and EM memory subsets, whereas CD8+ clones were enriched in EMRA. Only a couple of mild cases were covered in the study, and larger cohorts including severe cases with pre-infection samples were considered necessary. Whether the second-wave clones peaking on day 37 were SARS-CoV-2 specific was not confirmed. Balanced CD4/CD8 phenotypes were observed for clones contracting from day 15 to 85, whereas a bias towards CD4+ was observed for a second wave of clones expanding from day 15 to 37.

This chain is built from TRBV5-1 and TRBJ1-1; the D gene lacks a confident call. Input material: PBMCs or a T cell subset sorted from them (not recorded which). The sequence was obtained from an adult woman who had mild COVID-19 (a few samples of this study predate the infection). The sample titles of this study are shuffled in the database, so cell type and time point are left out; the donor was told from shared clones. The CDR3 is CASSFLGYHEAFF. The bases read TGCGCCAGCAGCTTCTTAGGATACCATGAAGCTTTCTTT.